This T cell receptor beta chain comes out of a study of T cells in narcolepsy. In the study overall: Donors had narcolepsy type 1 or type 2, or were healthy controls.

Profiled with immunoSEQ multiplex PCR; TCRdb holds only in-frame clones, not every one. The sample has some 22,000 clones, 85% seen once. The TCR sequence derives from a human donor in good health. Sequencing input: memory (CD45RA-) CD4+ T cells from blood.

The CDR3 is CASSDLGGAADTQYF. CDR3 coding DNA: TGTGCCAGCAGTGACTTGGGGGGCGCCGCGGATACGCAGTATTTT. J is TRBJ2-3 and V is TRBV6-4; possibly TRBD1 or TRBD2 for D (6 bases each). Trimming left V 1 base short and J 6 bases short, with 14 bases between. The CDR3 has 15 amino acids. Germline CDR1 and CDR2: MRHNA and SNTAGT.